This T cell receptor beta chain emerged from a study of Graves' ophthalmopathy and Graves' hyperthyroidism (dated by TCRdb to between 2018 and 2020). For context, the study as a whole: Hyperthyroidism was considered stable if no progression to ophthalmopathy occurred within 18 months of follow-up. In total, over 130 blood samples were TCR-sequenced: 40 to 45 ophthalmopathy, over 70 hyperthyroidism and approximately 17 hyperthyroidism-to-ophthalmopathy patients. T-cell repertoires of thyroid tissue and blood were compared in 5 or 6 hyperthyroidism patients. An independent validation cohort was composed of approximately 19 hyperthyroidism patients and around 16 patients who later progressed from hyperthyroidism to ophthalmopathy. TCR beta repertoire signatures were used to distinguish Graves' ophthalmopathy from Graves' hyperthyroidism and to predict progression to ophthalmopathy. Following sampling, methimazole starting at 30 mg daily was administered to hyperthyroidism patients, and high-dose intravenous methylprednisolone was administered to ophthalmopathy patients. To explore V-J signatures that distinguish ophthalmopathy from hyperthyroidism, a discovery set of 95 to 100 patients was enrolled, made up of under 50 with ophthalmopathy and 57 with stable hyperthyroidism.

Hyperthyroidism patients were newly diagnosed, were aged 18 to 65 years, and had a disease duration under 2 months. Patients were excluded if they had other autoimmune diseases, uncontrolled infections, pregnancy or lactation. Diagnosis relied on clinical symptoms, serum thyroxine, TRAb, thyroid ultrasound and orbital computed tomography. Total RNA was extracted using Trizol reagent, and RNA quality was checked on an Agilent 2100 Bioanalyzer. For repertoire sequencing, the TCR beta CDR3 regions were amplified from RNA transcripts. HTBI primers and the Qiagen OneStep RT-PCR kit were used in a first-round RT-PCR, which was followed by a second-round multiplex PCR, size selection and purification. Libraries were sequenced on an Illumina HiSeq2000 using paired-end 100 bp reads. The authors' pipeline ran thus. SOAPnuke was used to process the reads, removing any read that contained adapters or uncalled bases, had a mean Phred below 15, or lacked an exact match to the constant primer or identifier. COPE v1.2.5 was used to merge high-quality paired reads. Each unique nucleotide sequence was treated as a clonotype, and MiTCR v1.1 was used to align the clonotypes to the IMGT TRB V, D and J references. Only V-J combinations with frequency above 0.0001 were analysed, covering around 99% of repertoires. For each V-J combination, a TCR clonal expansion and chaos score was defined as the ratio of F50 clonal expansion to chaos observed in the TCRdist matrix. Features were reduced by Welch's t-statistics and random forest to roughly 14 V-J combinations, which fed a naive Bayes classifier. Thyroid-blood repertoire similarity was quantified with the Morisita-Horn index. Clones were called with MiXCR by TCRdb after fastp trimmed the public reads at Q25, and only in-frame beta chains were retained. Each CDR3 protein appears once, grouped with its most common genes and DNA. The V and J calls follow TCRdb's processing rather than the paper's. The sample table contains around 1.1 million distinct CDR3 sequences; only one count was recorded for around a third of them. The ten biggest clones cover over 8.5% of the sample.

V lost 1 base and J lost 4 bases, and the count of bases not matched to a germline gene is 0. Including cysteine and phenylalanine, the CDR3 has 13 amino acids. Kept here is only the CDR3 DNA, which spans 39 bases and is read in frame from base 1. The CDR1 and CDR2 encoded by the germline V gene (reference sequence) are LNHNV and YYDKDF. Overall study outcomes, separate from this receptor: Among expanded thyroid clonotypes with frequency above 0.001, most also showed up in blood, which suggests that blood repertoires may reflect the thyroid immune response. In cross-validation, the 13-signature model distinguished ophthalmopathy from stable hyperthyroidism with about 87% sensitivity and approximately 81% specificity, and in the test set the corresponding values were approximately 80% and 68%. No statistical method was used to set the sample size in advance, and the investigators knew which group each participant was assigned to. In validation, the model predicted ophthalmopathy progression with about 71% sensitivity and around 72% specificity; roughly 12 predicted patients were CT-confirmed with GO in a median of about 6.2 months.

This clonotype has at least ten counts. It has no known antigen specificity. Base qualities were left out, and no much larger clone turns up one base away. This TCR derives from an adult man with Graves' hyperthyroidism. The sample comprised peripheral blood or thyroid tissue (not recorded which). The chain is made from TRBV15 and TRBJ1-1, and TRBD1 matches 7 of the central bases. CDR3 protein: CATSRAGGTEAFF. The DNA is as follows: TGTGCCACCAGCAGAGCAGGGGGCACTGAAGCTTTCTTT.